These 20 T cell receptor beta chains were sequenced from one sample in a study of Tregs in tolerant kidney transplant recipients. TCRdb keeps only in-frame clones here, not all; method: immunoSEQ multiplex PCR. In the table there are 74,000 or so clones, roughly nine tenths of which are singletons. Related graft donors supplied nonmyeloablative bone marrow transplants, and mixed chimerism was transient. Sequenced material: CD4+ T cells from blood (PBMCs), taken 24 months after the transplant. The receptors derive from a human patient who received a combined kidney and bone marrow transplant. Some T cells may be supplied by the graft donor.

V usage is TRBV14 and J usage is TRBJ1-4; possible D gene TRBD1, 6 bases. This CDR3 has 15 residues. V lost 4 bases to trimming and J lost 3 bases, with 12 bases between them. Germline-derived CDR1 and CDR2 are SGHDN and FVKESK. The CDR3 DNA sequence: TGTGCCAGCAGCCCTCCAGGGGCCTCTAATGAAAAACTGTTTTTT. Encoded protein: CASSPPGASNEKLFF.

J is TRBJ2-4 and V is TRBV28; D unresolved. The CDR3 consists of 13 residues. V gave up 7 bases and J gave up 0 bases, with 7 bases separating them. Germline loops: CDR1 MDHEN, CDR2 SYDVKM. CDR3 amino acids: CASNQIAKNIQYF. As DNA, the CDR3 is TGTGCCAGCAATCAAATAGCCAAAAACATTCAGTACTTC.

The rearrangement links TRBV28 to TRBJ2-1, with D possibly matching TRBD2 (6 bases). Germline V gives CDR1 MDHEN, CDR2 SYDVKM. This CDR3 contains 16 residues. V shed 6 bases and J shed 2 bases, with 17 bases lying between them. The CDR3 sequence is CASSQLIAATYNEQFF. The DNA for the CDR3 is TGTGCCAGCAGCCAGTTAATAGCGGCCACCTACAATGAGCAGTTCTTC.

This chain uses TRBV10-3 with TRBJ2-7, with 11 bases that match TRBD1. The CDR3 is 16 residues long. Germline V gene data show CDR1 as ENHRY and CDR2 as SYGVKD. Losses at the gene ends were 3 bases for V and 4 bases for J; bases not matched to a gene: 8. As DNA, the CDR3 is TGTGCCATCAGTGATCCTGGACAGGGGGCCCAATACGAGCAGTACTTC. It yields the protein CAISDPGQGAQYEQYF.

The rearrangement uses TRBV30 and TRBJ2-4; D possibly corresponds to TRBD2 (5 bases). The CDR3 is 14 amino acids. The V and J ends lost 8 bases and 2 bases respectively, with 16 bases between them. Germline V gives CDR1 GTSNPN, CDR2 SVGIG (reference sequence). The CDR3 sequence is CAEAEDLTKNIQYF. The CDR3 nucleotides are TGTGCCGAGGCGGAGGACCTAACCAAAAACATTCAGTACTTC.

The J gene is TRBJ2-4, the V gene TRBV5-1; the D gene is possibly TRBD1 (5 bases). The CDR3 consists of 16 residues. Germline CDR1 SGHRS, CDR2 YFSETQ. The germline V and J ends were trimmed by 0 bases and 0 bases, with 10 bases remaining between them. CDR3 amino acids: CASSLDDRLAKNIQYF. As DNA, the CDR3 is TGCGCCAGCAGCTTGGACGACAGACTAGCCAAAAACATTCAGTACTTC.

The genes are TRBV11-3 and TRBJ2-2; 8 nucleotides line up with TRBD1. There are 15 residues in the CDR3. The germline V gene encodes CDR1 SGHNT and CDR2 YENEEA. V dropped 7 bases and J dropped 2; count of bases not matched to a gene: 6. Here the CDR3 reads CASNSGQGNTGELFF. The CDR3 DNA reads TGTGCCAGCAACTCCGGACAGGGCAACACCGGGGAGCTGTTTTTT.

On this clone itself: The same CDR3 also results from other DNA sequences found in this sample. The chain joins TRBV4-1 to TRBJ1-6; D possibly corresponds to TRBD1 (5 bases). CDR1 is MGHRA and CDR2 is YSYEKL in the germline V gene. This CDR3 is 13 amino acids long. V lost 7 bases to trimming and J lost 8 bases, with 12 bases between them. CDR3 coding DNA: TGCGCCAGCACCCCAGCGGGGGATTCACCCCTCCACTTT. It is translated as CASTPAGDSPLHF.

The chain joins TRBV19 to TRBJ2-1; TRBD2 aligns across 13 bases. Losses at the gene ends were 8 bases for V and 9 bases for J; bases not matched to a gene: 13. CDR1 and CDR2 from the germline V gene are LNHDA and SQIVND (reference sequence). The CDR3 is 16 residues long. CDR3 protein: CASHIYGTSGAGEQFF. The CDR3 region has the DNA TGTGCCAGTCACATTTACGGGACTAGCGGGGCCGGTGAGCAGTTCTTC.

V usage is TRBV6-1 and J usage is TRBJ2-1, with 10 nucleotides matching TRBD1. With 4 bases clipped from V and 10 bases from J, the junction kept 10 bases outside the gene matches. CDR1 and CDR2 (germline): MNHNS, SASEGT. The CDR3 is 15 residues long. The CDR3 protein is CASSGRQGALKEQFF. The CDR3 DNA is TGTGCCAGCAGTGGACGACAGGGGGCCCTGAAGGAGCAGTTCTTC.

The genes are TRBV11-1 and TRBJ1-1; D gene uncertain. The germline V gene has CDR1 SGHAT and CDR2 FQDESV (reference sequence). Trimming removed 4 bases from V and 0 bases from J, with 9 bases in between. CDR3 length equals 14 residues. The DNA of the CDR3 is TGTGCCAGCAGCTACGGGATCCTGAACACTGAAGCTTTCTTT. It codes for CASSYGILNTEAFF.

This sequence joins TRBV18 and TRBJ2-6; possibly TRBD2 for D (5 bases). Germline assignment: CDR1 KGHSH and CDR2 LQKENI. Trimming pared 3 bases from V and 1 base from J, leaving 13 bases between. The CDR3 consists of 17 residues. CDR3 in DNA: TGTGCCAGCTCACCGGCGAGGGTACGGTCTGGGGCCAACGTCCTGACTTTC. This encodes CASSPARVRSGANVLTF.

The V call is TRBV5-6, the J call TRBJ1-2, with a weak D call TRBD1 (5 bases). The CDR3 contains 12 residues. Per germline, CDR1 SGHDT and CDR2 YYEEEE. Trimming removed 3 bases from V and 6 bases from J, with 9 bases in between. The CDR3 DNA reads TGTGCCAGCAGCTCATGGGGGGATGGCTACACCTTC. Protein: CASSSWGDGYTF.

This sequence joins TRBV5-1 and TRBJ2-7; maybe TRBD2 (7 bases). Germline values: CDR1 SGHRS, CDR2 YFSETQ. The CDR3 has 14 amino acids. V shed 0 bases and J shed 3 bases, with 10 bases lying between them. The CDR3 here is CASSLEGEGYEQYF. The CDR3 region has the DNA TGCGCCAGCAGCTTGGAGGGGGAGGGCTACGAGCAGTACTTC.

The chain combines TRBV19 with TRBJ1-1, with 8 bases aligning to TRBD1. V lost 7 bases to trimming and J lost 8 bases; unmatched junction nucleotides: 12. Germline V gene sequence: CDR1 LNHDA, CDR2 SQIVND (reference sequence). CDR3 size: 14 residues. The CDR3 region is CASNFLSGGQEAFF. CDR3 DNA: TGTGCCAGTAATTTCTTGTCAGGGGGCCAGGAAGCTTTCTTT.

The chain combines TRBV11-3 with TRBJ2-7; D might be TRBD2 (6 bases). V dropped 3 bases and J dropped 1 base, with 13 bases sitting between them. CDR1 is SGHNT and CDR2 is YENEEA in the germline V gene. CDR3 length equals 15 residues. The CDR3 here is CASSFRLVSSYEQYF. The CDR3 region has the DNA TGTGCCAGCAGCTTCCGACTAGTGAGTTCCTACGAGCAGTACTTC.

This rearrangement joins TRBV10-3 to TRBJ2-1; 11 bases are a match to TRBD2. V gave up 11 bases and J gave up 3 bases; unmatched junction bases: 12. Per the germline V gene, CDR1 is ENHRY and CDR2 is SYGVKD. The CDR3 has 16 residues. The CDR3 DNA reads TGTGCCGCCACCTCTAGCGGGGGGATCAACTACAATGAGCAGTTCTTC. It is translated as CAATSSGGINYNEQFF.

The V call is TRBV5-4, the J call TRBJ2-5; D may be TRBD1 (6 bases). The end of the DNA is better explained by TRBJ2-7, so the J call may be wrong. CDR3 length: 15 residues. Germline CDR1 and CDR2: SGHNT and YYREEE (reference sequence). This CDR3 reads CASSFPGQENYEQYF. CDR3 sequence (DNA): TGTGCCAGCAGCTTTCCGGGACAAGAAAACTACGAGCAGTACTTC.

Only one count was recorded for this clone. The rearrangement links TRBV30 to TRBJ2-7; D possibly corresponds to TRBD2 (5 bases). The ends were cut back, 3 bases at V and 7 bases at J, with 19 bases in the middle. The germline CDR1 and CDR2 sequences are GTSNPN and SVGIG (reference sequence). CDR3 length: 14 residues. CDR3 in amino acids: CAWRGLAISGEQYF. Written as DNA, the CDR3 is TGTGCCTGGAGGGGTTTGGCCATCTCGGGAGAGCAGTACTTC.

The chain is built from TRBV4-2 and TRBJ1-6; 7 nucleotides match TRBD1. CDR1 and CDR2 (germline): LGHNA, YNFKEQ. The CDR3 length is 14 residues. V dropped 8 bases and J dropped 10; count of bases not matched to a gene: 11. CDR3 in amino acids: CASSRQGEESPLHF. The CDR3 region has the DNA TGTGCCAGCTCAAGACAGGGAGAGGAGTCACCCCTCCACTTT.